This T cell receptor (beta chain) was obtained from a study of long-term antiretroviral therapy in people with HIV. Regarding the study as a whole: Patients on ART gained diversity, which nonetheless stayed below transplant donor controls. Someone took the blood between about 2003 and 2017, maybe while older ART regimens were in use.

About this clone: What it recognizes is unknown.

Assay version v3.0 of immunoSEQ was used, and it was run at survey level. Clones were sequenced by immunoSEQ multiplex PCR, and TCRdb holds only the in-frame ones, with some missing. Among around 25,000 clones listed, roughly 80% were seen once. Two or more post-ART PBMC samples, plus at least one pre-ART sample, were available for each donor. None of the participants with HIV were treated outside the United States. The starting material was unsorted PBMCs, obtained 1.1 years before starting antiretroviral therapy. The receptor was isolated from a woman in her forties with HIV.

The CDR3 DNA sequence: TGTGCCAGCAGTTACCTGGGGGCCACAGATACGCAGTATTTT. Encoded protein: CASSYLGATDTQYF. This chain links TRBV6-6 with TRBJ2-3; D might be TRBD1 (6 bases). CDR3 size: 14 residues. Trimming cost V 2 bases and J 2 bases, with 8 bases left between them. Germline-derived CDR1 and CDR2 are MNHNY and SVGAGI (reference sequence).